These 9 T cell receptor beta chains were all obtained from the same sample, sequenced in a study of cytomegalovirus exposure and HLA in healthy donors. The primer mix had 60 Vbeta and 13 Jbeta primers. The assay was immunoSEQ multiplex PCR, and TCRdb's table has in-frame clones only and misses some. The sample table includes about 160,000 clones. Sequencing input: PBMCs. The receptors shown here come from a woman between 55 and 75 years old in good health and CMV-seronegative.

The chain recombines TRBV7-6 with TRBJ1-1, with TRBD1 matching 10 bases. CDR3 length: 13 amino acids. V was pared by 0 bases and J by 8 bases, with 0 bases of the junction left unmatched. Germline values: CDR1 SGHVS, CDR2 FNYEAQ. The CDR3 DNA reads as TGTGCCAGCAGCTTAGCGGACAGGGGGGAAGCTTTCTTT. It codes for CASSLADRGEAFF.

The chain uses TRBV7-8 and TRBJ2-1; 14 bases line up with TRBD2. CDR3 length: 20 residues. With 1 base clipped from V and 7 bases from J, the junction kept 15 bases outside the gene matches. Germline CDR1 SGHVS, CDR2 FQNEAQ. DNA of the CDR3: TGTGCCAGCAGCTTAGGTTTGGGACTAGCGGGGGCCGGAGGCGTGAATGAGCAGTTCTTC. Amino acid sequence: CASSLGLGLAGAGGVNEQFF.

This sequence joins TRBV7-2 and TRBJ2-1; TRBD2 agrees at 9 bases. The germline V gene encodes CDR1 SGHTA and CDR2 FQGNSA. J was trimmed by 12 bases and V by 4 bases; bases with no gene match: 13. This CDR3 is 15 amino acids long. The chain's CDR3 is CASSSPAGGPSWQFF. The CDR3 DNA reads as TGTGCCAGCAGCTCCCCGGCGGGGGGGCCATCATGGCAGTTCTTC. The whole variable domain, remainder taken from reference TRBV7-2 and TRBJ2-1, is GAGVSQSPSNKVTEKGKDVELRCDPISGHTALYWYRQSLGQGLEFLIYFQGNSAPDKSGLPSDRFSAERTGGSVSTLTIQRTQQEDSAVYLCASSSPAGGPSWQFFGPGTRLTVL.

This chain connects TRBV6-6 to TRBJ1-1; D gene uncertain. Germline CDR1 and CDR2: MNHNY and SVGAGI (reference sequence). With 5 bases removed from V and 7 bases from J, the gap between germline ends came to 8 bases. This CDR3 is built from 11 residues. CDR3 loop: CASSPGLEAFF. CDR3 sequence (DNA): TGTGCCAGCAGTCCCGGACTTGAAGCTTTCTTT.

The gene calls are TRBV4-1 and TRBJ2-7; D is possibly TRBD1 (5 bases). This CDR3 is 16 amino acids long. Germline values: CDR1 MGHRA, CDR2 YSYEKL. The V and J ends lost 4 bases and 0 bases respectively, with 16 bases between them. In DNA, the CDR3 is TGCGCCAGCAGCCCACATCTCCAGGGCGTCTCCTACGAGCAGTACTTC. Translating gives CASSPHLQGVSYEQYF.

V and J are TRBV5-1 and TRBJ2-7; D may be TRBD1 (6 bases). The germline gives CDR1 SGHRS, CDR2 YFSETQ. Between the trimmed V and J ends, which lost 5 bases and 3 bases, there was a span of 12 bases. The CDR3 is 13 amino acids. CDR3 sequence reads: CASSSGQRYEQYF. The CDR3 DNA is TGCGCCAGCAGTTCTGGACAGCGCTACGAGCAGTACTTC.

The chain recombines TRBV27 with TRBJ2-1, with 13 bases that match TRBD2. CDR3 size: 16 residues. J gave up 7 bases and V 8 bases, and 11 bases lay outside the gene matches. Germline V CDR1 and CDR2: MNHEY, SMNVEV (reference sequence). DNA of the CDR3: TGTGCCAGCCCAATCCCACTAGCGGGGGGGCGGAATGAGCAGTTCTTC. This translates into CASPIPLAGGRNEQFF.

The V call is TRBV6-5, the J call TRBJ1-3, with D maybe TRBD1 (5 bases). Germline lookup yields CDR1 MNHEY and CDR2 SVGAGI. Trimming took 7 bases from V and 4 from J, leaving 14 bases between them. There are 14 residues in the CDR3. CDR3 nucleotides: TGTGCCAGCACCTTAAGACAGCCCGGAAACACCATATATTTT. This encodes CASTLRQPGNTIYF.

The V gene is TRBV4-1, the J gene TRBJ2-7, with D possibly matching TRBD2 (6 bases). The V end lost 4 bases, the J end lost 0 bases, and 16 bases lay between the germline ends. Germline values: CDR1 MGHRA, CDR2 YSYEKL. The CDR3 runs 16 residues. CDR3 DNA sequence: TGCGCCAGCAGCCGAGTTTTTAGCGGAAGCTCCTACGAGCAGTACTTC. It codes for CASSRVFSGSSYEQYF.